These T cell receptor beta chains were read from a single sample in a study of cytomegalovirus exposure and HLA in healthy donors. Sequencing used immunoSEQ multiplex PCR; TCRdb keeps in-frame clones, though not all of them. The data show about 94,000 clones, more than 75% seen once. The sequenced material came from PBMCs. Source of these receptors: a human donor in good health. CDR3s include the opening cysteine and the closing phenylalanine or tryptophan. A D gene is named only where the DNA matches it firmly. Size is stated for part of the rows, as once, few or many counts, or as a class when the clone is expanded.

v_gene	d_gene	j_gene	abundance	CDR3aa	CDR3nt
TRBV6-5	TRBD2	TRBJ2-7	.	CASSYGGVEGEQYF	TGTGCCAGCAGTTACGGGGGGGTAGAGGGCGAGCAGTACTTC
TRBV28	TRBD1	TRBJ1-5	.	CASSNDLTGALSQPQHF	TGTGCCAGCAGCAATGATTTGACAGGGGCCCTCAGTCAGCCCCAGCATTTT
TRBV7-6	.	TRBJ2-7	.	CASSLVAVVGGANSYEQYF	TGTGCCAGCAGCTTAGTGGCGGTGGTTGGTGGGGCCAACTCCTACGAGCAGTACTTC
TRBV7-2	TRBD1	TRBJ2-7	.	CASSYRGWAVTYF	TGTGCCAGCAGCTACAGGGGTTGGGCGGTGACGTACTTC
TRBV27	.	TRBJ1-2	.	CASGGVYGYTF	TGTGCCAGCGGAGGGGTCTATGGCTACACCTTC
TRBV9	TRBD2	TRBJ2-1	.	CASSVARIGREGNEQFF	TGTGCCAGCAGCGTGGCCCGGATAGGGCGGGAGGGCAATGAGCAGTTCTTC
TRBV5-5	.	TRBJ1-5	.	CASSLEGLYSNQPQHF	TGTGCCAGCAGCTTGGAGGGGCTCTATAGCAATCAGCCCCAGCATTTT
TRBV9	.	TRBJ1-2	.	CASSKLGTPGANYGYTF	TGTGCCAGCAGCAAATTGGGGACACCTGGCGCTAACTATGGCTACACCTTC
TRBV13	.	TRBJ1-1	once	CASSRTEDTEAFF	TGTGCCAGCAGCCGGACAGAGGACACTGAAGCTTTCTTT
TRBV6-1	.	TRBJ2-4	.	CASRQSSKNIQYF	TGTGCCAGCCGACAGTCTTCCAAAAACATTCAGTACTTC
TRBV4-3	.	TRBJ1-1	.	CASSPSGRAGTEAFF	TGCGCCAGCAGCCCATCAGGGAGGGCAGGGACTGAAGCTTTCTTT
TRBV6-1	TRBD2	TRBJ2-5	once	CASRAGGNQETQYF	TGTGCCAGTCGAGCGGGGGGTAACCAAGAGACCCAGTACTTC
TRBV7-8	TRBD2	TRBJ2-3	.	CASSGLISGRMDTQYF	TGTGCCAGCAGCGGACTGATTAGCGGGAGGATGGATACGCAGTATTTT
TRBV6-1	.	TRBJ2-5	.	CASNSQPEETQYF	TGTGCCAGTAACAGTCAACCAGAGGAGACCCAGTACTTC
TRBV19	TRBD1	TRBJ1-5	.	CASSIGQGEGAYSNQPQHF	TGTGCCAGTAGTATTGGGCAGGGAGAGGGGGCATATAGCAATCAGCCCCAGCATTTT
TRBV5-5	.	TRBJ1-1	.	CASTVSQNTEAFF	TGTGCCAGCACGGTTTCCCAGAACACTGAAGCTTTCTTT
TRBV5-1	.	TRBJ2-7	.	CASSLDLPRSYEQYF	TGCGCCAGCAGCTTGGACCTCCCTAGGAGCTACGAGCAGTACTTC
TRBV15	.	TRBJ2-5	.	CATSRVRTEETQYF	TGTGCCACCAGCAGAGTAAGGACTGAAGAGACCCAGTACTTC
TRBV20-1	.	TRBJ2-1	.	CSARIPNEQFF	TGCAGTGCCAGAATCCCGAATGAGCAGTTCTTC
TRBV28	.	TRBJ2-3	.	CASSLTRRTDTQYF	TGTGCCAGCAGTTTAACTAGGCGCACAGATACGCAGTATTTT
TRBV5-1	.	TRBJ1-3	.	CASSPGGAANTIYF	TGCGCCAGCAGCCCGGGGGGGGCGGCAAACACCATATATTTT
TRBV9	.	TRBJ2-1	.	CASSVVEGTEQFF	TGTGCCAGCAGCGTAGTGGAGGGCACTGAGCAGTTCTTC
TRBV6-4	TRBD1	TRBJ2-6	.	CASSGTGGSGANVLTF	TGTGCCAGCAGTGGGACAGGGGGCTCTGGGGCCAACGTCCTGACTTTC
TRBV20-1	.	TRBJ1-1	.	CSTRVREDFF	TGCAGCACGAGGGTCCGGGAAGATTTCTTT
TRBV5-1	TRBD2	TRBJ2-4	.	CASKALAGEFIQYF	TGCGCCAGCAAGGCACTAGCGGGAGAGTTCATTCAGTACTTC
TRBV6-5	.	TRBJ2-1	few	CASLSGYEQFF	TGTGCCAGCCTTTCAGGGTATGAGCAGTTCTTC
TRBV7-2	TRBD2	TRBJ2-7	.	CASSLASGLVRSYEQYF	TGTGCCAGCAGCTTAGCCTCCGGACTAGTAAGATCCTACGAGCAGTACTTC
TRBV4-1	TRBD1	TRBJ2-7	.	CASSQVGDSSYEQYF	TGCGCCAGCAGCCAAGTTGGGGACAGTTCCTACGAGCAGTACTTC
TRBV6-1	TRBD2	TRBJ2-5	once	CASNTLAGGPETQYF	TGTGCCAGCAACACGCTAGCGGGGGGGCCAGAGACCCAGTACTTC
TRBV27	.	TRBJ1-5	.	CASSPFEGLGNQPQHF	TGTGCCAGCAGCCCCTTCGAGGGTTTGGGCAATCAGCCCCAGCATTTT
TRBV5-1	TRBD1	TRBJ1-1	few	CASSRRTGEATEAFF	TGCGCCAGCAGTAGAAGGACAGGGGAGGCCACTGAAGCTTTCTTT
TRBV5-1	TRBD2	TRBJ2-1	few	CASSWGGASSYNEQFF	TGCGCCAGCAGCTGGGGGGGAGCTAGCTCCTACAATGAGCAGTTCTTC
TRBV27	.	TRBJ1-2	.	CASSDPPGGYTF	TGTGCCAGCAGCGACCCCCCGGGTGGCTACACCTTC
TRBV19	TRBD1	TRBJ1-3	.	CASSTTRGQGTSRGNTIYF	TGTGCCAGTAGCACCACGAGGGGACAGGGAACGTCGAGAGGAAACACCATATATTTT
TRBV5-8	.	TRBJ1-1	.	CASSYRQDEAFF	TGTGCCAGCAGCTATAGACAGGATGAAGCTTTCTTT
TRBV7-2	.	TRBJ1-2	.	CASSPRRGYGYTF	TGTGCCAGCAGCCCAAGGCGGGGCTATGGCTACACCTTC
TRBV15	TRBD1	TRBJ2-1	.	CATSRDRDSRMDNEQFF	TGTGCCACCAGCAGAGATCGGGACAGCCGTATGGACAATGAGCAGTTCTTC
TRBV6-6	TRBD1	TRBJ1-5	.	CASNGGGADNQPQHF	TGTGCCAGCAATGGAGGGGGCGCTGACAATCAGCCCCAGCATTTT
TRBV28	.	TRBJ2-7	once	CASSTQGGRSEQYF	TGTGCCAGCAGTACCCAGGGAGGTCGCTCCGAGCAGTACTTC
TRBV18	.	TRBJ2-2	.	CASWPMAGATGELFF	TGTGCCAGCTGGCCGATGGCGGGCGCCACCGGGGAGCTGTTTTTT
TRBV4-1	.	TRBJ1-2	.	CASSQGQTGYGYTF	TGCGCCAGCAGCCAAGGACAAACAGGCTATGGCTACACCTTC
TRBV6-5	TRBD1	TRBJ2-5	.	CASSSGQGRVGETQYF	TGTGCCAGCAGTTCAGGACAGGGTCGCGTCGGAGAGACCCAGTACTTC
TRBV19	TRBD1	TRBJ1-3	.	CASSIRGTGGASGNTIYF	TGTGCCAGTAGTATCCGAGGGACAGGGGGCGCCTCTGGAAACACCATATATTTT
TRBV4-2	.	TRBJ1-2	.	CASSRTGTQKKGDGYTF	TGTGCCAGCAGCCGGACCGGGACCCAAAAAAAGGGGGATGGCTACACCTTC
TRBV29-1	.	TRBJ1-6	.	CSASEDYNSPLHF	TGCAGCGCGAGCGAGGACTATAATTCACCCCTCCACTTT
TRBV6-6	TRBD1	TRBJ2-1	.	CASRPGQHYNEQFF	TGTGCCAGCAGACCGGGACAGCACTACAATGAGCAGTTCTTC
TRBV11-2	.	TRBJ2-7	.	CASSRDRPGKQYF	TGTGCCAGCAGCCGCGACAGGCCGGGGAAGCAGTACTTC
TRBV11-3	TRBD2	TRBJ2-1	.	CASSPSGDEQFF	TGTGCCAGCAGCCCGAGCGGGGATGAGCAGTTCTTC
TRBV11-2	.	TRBJ1-6	.	CASSRGGSRHSPLHF	TGTGCCAGCAGCCGAGGGGGAAGCCGGCATTCACCCCTCCACTTT
TRBV5-1	.	TRBJ2-1	.	CASSWGGGSDNEQFF	TGCGCCAGCAGCTGGGGCGGGGGCTCCGACAATGAGCAGTTCTTC
TRBV4-2	TRBD1	TRBJ2-1	.	CASSQEGQGAWNEQFF	TGTGCCAGCAGCCAAGAGGGACAGGGGGCATGGAATGAGCAGTTCTTC
TRBV15	TRBD2	TRBJ2-3	.	CATSRDPTSGRSDTQYF	TGTGCCACCAGCAGGGACCCTACTAGCGGGAGATCAGATACGCAGTATTTT
TRBV5-5	.	TRBJ2-7	.	CASRTGLPSYEQYF	TGTGCCAGCAGAACAGGGTTGCCTTCCTACGAGCAGTACTTC